The source of this T cell receptor (beta chain) is a study of T cells after yellow fever vaccination. The sample holds many counts of this clonotype. TCRdb reprocessed the 5' RACE reads with MiXCR, giving one entry per CDR3 protein. The data contain approximately 510,000 distinct CDR3 sequences, around a fifth of them singletons. The clonotype comes from a man between 18 and 29 years old who received the YFV17D yellow fever vaccine. Here the sequenced sample was PBMCs, taken roughly 23 days after the first yellow fever vaccination.

In DNA, the CDR3 is TGCGCCAGCAGCGGAGACAGGAGCTCCTACAATGAGCAGTTCTTC. Protein sequence: CASSGDRSSYNEQFF. The chain has TRBV5-1 and TRBJ2-1; D is possibly TRBD1 (6 bases). This CDR3 spans 15 amino acids. CDR1 SGHRS and CDR2 YFSETQ come from the germline V gene. Trimming took 4 bases from V and 0 from J, leaving 11 bases between them.